This T cell receptor (beta chain) appears in the sequencing data of a study of blood T cell repertoires in COVID-19. TCRdb's table, derived via immunoSEQ multiplex PCR, lists solely in-frame clones and lacks some. The data show about 150,000 clones, more than 80% seen once. Worth noting for this clone: At the DNA level, this CDR3 is encoded by other sequences in the same sample as well.

This CDR3 has 15 residues. Germline V gene sequence: CDR1 SGDLS, CDR2 YYNGEE. V dropped 3 bases and J dropped 7; count of bases not matched to a gene: 7. This chain joins TRBV9 and TRBJ1-6; 7 positions agree with TRBD1. The sequence was obtained from an older man with acute or convalescent COVID-19. Sequencing used peripheral blood. CDR3 amino acids: CASSETGTENSPLHF. DNA of the CDR3: TGTGCCAGCAGCGAGACCGGGACAGAGAATTCACCCCTCCACTTT.